The clone carrying this TCR beta chain was observed many times. What it recognizes is unknown. This record belongs to a study of T-cell memory formation after mild COVID-19. The wider study: TCR clusters largely stayed donor specific.

Points from the study as a whole: The appearance of some responding clones in pre-infection memory suggested that cross-reactive memory joined. A second wave expanding day 15 to 37 was CD4+-biased; contracting clones were balanced.

The CDR3 spans 12 residues. Trimming took 5 bases from V and 2 from J, leaving 7 bases between them. Germline V lookup: CDR1 SGHAT, CDR2 FQNNGV. TCRdb independently ran MiXCR on the 5' RACE reads; one entry per CDR3 protein. Of approximately 150,000 distinct CDR3 sequences listed, around 15% are singletons. The rearrangement joins TRBV11-2 to TRBJ2-7; possible D gene TRBD2, 6 bases. The sequencing sample was made of PBMCs or a T cell subset sorted from them (not recorded which). This receptor was identified in an adult woman who had mild COVID-19 (a few samples of this study predate the infection). Cell type and time point are not known. CDR3 protein: CASSRGTYEQYF. The CDR3 region has the DNA TGTGCCAGCAGCCGGGGGACCTACGAGCAGTACTTC.